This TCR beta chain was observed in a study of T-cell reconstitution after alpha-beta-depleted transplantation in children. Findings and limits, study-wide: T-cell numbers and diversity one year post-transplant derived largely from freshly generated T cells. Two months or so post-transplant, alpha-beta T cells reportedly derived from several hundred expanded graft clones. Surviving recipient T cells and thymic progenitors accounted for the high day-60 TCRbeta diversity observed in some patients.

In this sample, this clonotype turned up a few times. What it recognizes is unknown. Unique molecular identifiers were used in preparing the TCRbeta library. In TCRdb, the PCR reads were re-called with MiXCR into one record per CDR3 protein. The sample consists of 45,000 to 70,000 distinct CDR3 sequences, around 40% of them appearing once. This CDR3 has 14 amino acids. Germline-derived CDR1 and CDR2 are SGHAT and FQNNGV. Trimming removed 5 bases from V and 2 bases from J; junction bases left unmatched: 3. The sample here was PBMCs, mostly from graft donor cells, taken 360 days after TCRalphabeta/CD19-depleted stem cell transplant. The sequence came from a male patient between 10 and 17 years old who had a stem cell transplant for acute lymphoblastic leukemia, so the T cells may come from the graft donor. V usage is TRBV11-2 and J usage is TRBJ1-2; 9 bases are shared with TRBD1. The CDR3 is CASSRTGANYGYTF. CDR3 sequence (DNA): TGTGCCAGCAGCCGGACAGGGGCAAACTATGGCTACACCTTC.